The clone carrying this TCR beta chain was picked up a small number of times. Its antigen is still unknown. These data belong to a study of blood T cells in healthy people across ages. A second about 7 to 12 cycle PCR used barcoded and J-beta primers. Every cDNA molecule bore a tag from a template-switch adaptor containing 12 random nucleotides. The yield of each sample was at least 3 million CDR3-containing paired-end reads. TCRdb reprocessed the 5' RACE reads via MiXCR and lists one record per CDR3 protein. The sample yields 1.5 million to 1.8 million distinct CDR3 sequences, roughly two fifths seen once. General study findings and limits: With naive T cell percentage, TCR beta diversity showed a strong correlation.

This receptor was obtained from a woman between 18 and 30 years old in good health. The sequencing input was blood.

The CDR3 sequence: CASRSRGADYNEQFF. CDR3 DNA sequence: TGTGCCAGCAGGTCGCGGGGGGCAGATTACAATGAGCAGTTCTTC. The chain links TRBV7-2 to TRBJ2-1, with TRBD2 matching 8 bases. V lost 6 bases to trimming and J lost 4 bases; unmatched junction nucleotides: 8. The germline gives CDR1 SGHTA, CDR2 FQGNSA. CDR3 length equals 15 residues.